Included here is one T cell receptor (beta chain) sequence, with context. RNA transcripts gave rise to amplified TCR beta CDR3 regions. The HTBI primer set served for first-round RT-PCR of the TCR CDR3. Via MiXCR, TCRdb re-called the multiplex PCR reads, giving one row per CDR3 protein. The table shows around 520,000 distinct CDR3 sequences, with about 14% occurring only once. This specimen belongs to a study of T cells in Graves' hyperthyroidism and ophthalmopathy. Stability of Graves' hyperthyroidism was defined as absent ophthalmopathy progression within 18 months. Each patient was aged 18 to 65 and had newly diagnosed hyperthyroidism of under 2 months' duration. V was clipped by 2 bases and J by 5 bases; unmatched bases: 4. The CDR3 extends over 16 amino acids. The germline gives CDR1 SGHTA, CDR2 FQGTGA.

The chain uses TRBV7-3 and TRBJ2-1; 12 bases are shared with TRBD2. The specimen was blood. The receptor was derived from a woman aged 40 to 50 with Graves' hyperthyroidism. CDR3 sequence (DNA): TGTGCCAGCAGCTTATTGACTAGCGGGAGTAACAATGAGCAGTTCTTC. Amino acid sequence: CASSLLTSGSNNEQFF.